What follows are 18 T cell receptor beta chains derived from one specimen sequenced in a study of T cell responses to AZD1222 COVID-19 vaccine. Sequencing was performed with immunoSEQ multiplex PCR; in TCRdb, only in-frame clones are kept and a portion is missing. This table has 130,000 or so clones, about 89% appearing once. Sequencing used peripheral blood, obtained on day 0 of MenACWY control vaccination. The receptors shown here come from an adult in good health.

The chain uses TRBV30 and TRBJ1-5; 8 positions agree with TRBD1. Germline CDR1 GTSNPN, CDR2 SVGIG (reference sequence). V was clipped by 2 bases and J by 6 bases; unmatched bases: 6. The CDR3 covers 14 residues. The CDR3 loop reads CAWSWQGASQPQHF. The CDR3 DNA follows: TGTGCCTGGAGTTGGCAGGGGGCAAGTCAGCCCCAGCATTTT.

The rearrangement uses TRBV18 and TRBJ1-2; 12 bases map to TRBD1. This CDR3 is 18 amino acids long. The germline CDR1 and CDR2 sequences are KGHSH and LQKENI. V shed 3 bases and J 4 bases; nucleotides not matched to a gene: 12. The CDR3 DNA reads TGTGCCAGCTCACCCGTCGGGACAGGGGGCTCCGTTGGCTATGGCTACACCTTC. Translated, it gives CASSPVGTGGSVGYGYTF.

The genes are TRBV4-2 and TRBJ2-3, with 13 bases lining up with TRBD2. This CDR3 has 16 residues. Germline V gives CDR1 LGHNA, CDR2 YNFKEQ. The V segment lost 4 bases and the J segment 2 bases; nucleotides outside the gene matches: 3. CDR3 DNA sequence: TGTGCCAGCAGCCTCGGACTAGCGGGAGACACAGATACGCAGTATTTT. It specifies CASSLGLAGDTDTQYF.

CDR3 loop: CASRKGQIATNEKLFF. CDR3 DNA sequence: TGTGCCAGCAGGAAGGGACAGATTGCAACTAATGAAAAACTGTTTTTT. This chain connects TRBV2 to TRBJ1-4, with 7 nucleotides matching TRBD1. Looked up from germline, CDR1 is SNHLY and CDR2 is FYNNEI. The trim removed 6 bases at V and 0 bases at J, leaving 7 bases unmatched. This CDR3 has 16 amino acids.

About this clone: Other DNA sequences in the same sample also yield this CDR3. V is TRBV6-5 and J is TRBJ1-2, with 9 bases matching TRBD1. This CDR3 is built from 13 residues. V shed 6 bases and J 8 bases; nucleotides not matched to a gene: 7. Germline CDR1 MNHEY, CDR2 SVGAGI. CDR3 coding DNA: TGTGCCAGCAGCACGGGACAGGGAGGAGGCTACACCTTC. It encodes CASSTGQGGGYTF.

This clone was seen just once. V and J are TRBV5-6 and TRBJ1-5, with TRBD1 matching over 7 bases. This CDR3 contains 17 residues. Per the germline V gene, CDR1 is SGHDT and CDR2 is YYEEEE. V gave up 0 bases and J gave up 0 bases; unmatched junction bases: 6. The CDR3 region has the DNA TGTGCCAGCAGCTTGGCTGGGACAGCATATAGCAATCAGCCCCAGCATTTT. Protein: CASSLAGTAYSNQPQHF.

The chain combines TRBV12-5 with TRBJ2-1; the D is unclear. The V gene lost 1 base and the J gene lost 6 bases, with 7 bases spanning the gap. CDR1 is LGHNT and CDR2 is FRNRAP in the germline V gene. CDR3 size: 13 residues. The CDR3 bases are TGTGCTAGTGGTTTGGGCAGGAGCAATGAGCAGTTCTTC. Encoded protein: CASGLGRSNEQFF.

The chain links TRBV5-5 to TRBJ2-7; a possible D gene is TRBD2 (6 bases). The CDR3 is 15 residues long. With 3 bases removed from V and 2 bases from J, the gap between germline ends came to 15 bases. CDR1 and CDR2 (germline): SGHKS, YYEKEE (reference sequence). The CDR3 DNA reads TGTGCCAGCAGCTCCCAGGGTAGCGGACCCTACGAGCAGTACTTC. Its protein product is CASSSQGSGPYEQYF.

V is TRBV18 and J is TRBJ1-5; 12 bases match TRBD1. The CDR3 is 17 amino acids. From germline, CDR1 is KGHSH and CDR2 LQKENI. V shed 5 bases and J 0 bases; nucleotides not matched to a gene: 5. CDR3 amino acids: CASSSGTGGYSNQPQHF. Written as DNA, the CDR3 is TGTGCCAGCTCATCGGGGACAGGGGGCTATAGCAATCAGCCCCAGCATTTT.

The chain uses TRBV2 and TRBJ1-2; 8 bases map to TRBD1. The ends lost 3 bases at V and 4 bases at J; junction bases unmatched: 7. Germline CDR1 and CDR2: SNHLY and FYNNEI. CDR3 length: 15 residues. This CDR3 reads CASSDPPTGVYGYTF. In DNA form, the CDR3 reads TGTGCCAGCAGTGATCCACCGACAGGGGTCTATGGCTACACCTTC.

The chain recombines TRBV6-2 or TRBV6-3 with TRBJ2-1; D remains unclear. This CDR3 contains 15 residues. Germline loops: CDR1 MNHEY, CDR2 SVGEGT. Trimming removed 3 bases from V and 0 bases from J, with 9 bases in between. CDR3 in DNA: TGTGCCAGCAGTTATGAATCGCCCTCCTACAATGAGCAGTTCTTC. Protein sequence: CASSYESPSYNEQFF.

This chain links TRBV9 with TRBJ2-1; 8 bases line up with TRBD2. V dropped 0 bases and J dropped 0; count of bases not matched to a gene: 5. The CDR3 is made up of 17 amino acids. Germline V CDR1 and CDR2: SGDLS, YYNGEE. DNA of the CDR3: TGTGCCAGCAGCGTAGCTGTCGGGGGGGTCTCCTACAATGAGCAGTTCTTC. Protein sequence: CASSVAVGGVSYNEQFF.

The CDR3 sequence is CAWADRENQPQHF. CDR3 DNA sequence: TGTGCCTGGGCGGACAGGGAGAATCAGCCCCAGCATTTT. The chain employs TRBV30 and TRBJ1-5; 8 nucleotides align to TRBD1. With V trimmed by 5 bases and J by 4 bases, 4 bases remained unmatched. This CDR3 region has 13 residues. CDR1 GTSNPN and CDR2 SVGIG come from the germline V gene (reference sequence).

This chain connects TRBV2 to TRBJ1-2; 8 bases are a match to TRBD1. The CDR3 contains 13 residues. V lost 4 bases, J lost 6 bases, and 4 bases stayed unmatched. CDR1 SNHLY and CDR2 FYNNEI come from the germline V gene. CDR3: CASSGQGTDGYTF. The CDR3 DNA is TGTGCCAGCAGTGGACAGGGGACGGATGGCTACACCTTC.

The chain employs TRBV7-9 and TRBJ1-4, with a tentative D call TRBD1 (5 bases). V was shortened by 5 bases and J by 3 bases, with 16 bases between the two germline ends. The CDR3 loop spans 16 amino acids. CDR1 SEHNR and CDR2 FQNEAQ come from the germline V gene (reference sequence). In DNA, the CDR3 is TGTGCCAGCAGCCCTGGAGGAGGGGCTTCTAATGAAAAACTGTTTTTT. Amino acids: CASSPGGGASNEKLFF.

This chain links TRBV5-6 with TRBJ2-7; 8 nucleotides align to TRBD1. Germline CDR1 and CDR2: SGHDT and YYEEEE. V trimming: 4 bases; J trimming: 1 base; junction bases outside the gene matches: 7. The CDR3 consists of 15 residues. Here the CDR3 reads CASSTRDRRSYEQYF. The CDR3 nucleotides are TGTGCCAGCAGCACCCGGGACAGGCGATCCTACGAGCAGTACTTC.

The rearrangement uses TRBV3-1 (or the pseudogene TRBV3-2) and TRBJ2-2; tentatively, D is TRBD2 (6 bases). Germline loops: CDR1 LGHDT, CDR2 YNNKEL (reference sequence). CDR3 length equals 14 residues. V gave up 4 bases and J gave up 6 bases, with 12 bases separating them. CDR3 coding DNA: TGTGCCAGCAGCCGGGGGGAAGGGTCCGGGGAGCTGTTTTTT. Translation: CASSRGEGSGELFF.

This sequence joins TRBV9 and TRBJ1-1, with a weak D call TRBD1 (5 bases). The ends were cut back, 4 bases at V and 1 base at J, with 14 bases in the middle. The CDR3 is 15 residues long. The germline V gene has CDR1 SGDLS and CDR2 YYNGEE. The CDR3 loop is CASSQTAGPNTEAFF. As DNA, the CDR3 is TGTGCCAGCAGCCAGACCGCAGGGCCGAACACTGAAGCTTTCTTT.